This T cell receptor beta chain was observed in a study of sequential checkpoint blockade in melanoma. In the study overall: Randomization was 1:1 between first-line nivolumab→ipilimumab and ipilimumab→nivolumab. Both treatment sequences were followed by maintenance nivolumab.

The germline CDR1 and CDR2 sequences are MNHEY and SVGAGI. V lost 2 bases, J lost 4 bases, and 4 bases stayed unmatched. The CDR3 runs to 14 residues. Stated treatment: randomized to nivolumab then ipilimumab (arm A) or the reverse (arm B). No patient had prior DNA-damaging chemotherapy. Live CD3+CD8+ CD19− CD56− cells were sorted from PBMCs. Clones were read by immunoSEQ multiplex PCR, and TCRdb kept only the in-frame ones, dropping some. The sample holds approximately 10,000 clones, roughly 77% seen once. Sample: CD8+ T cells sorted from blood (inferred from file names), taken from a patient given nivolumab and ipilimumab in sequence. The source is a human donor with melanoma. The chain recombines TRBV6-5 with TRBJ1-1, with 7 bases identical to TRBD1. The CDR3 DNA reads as TGTGCCAGCAGTTACGGGGCAGGGGGCACTGAAGCTTTCTTT. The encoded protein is CASSYGAGGTEAFF.